This T cell receptor beta chain was observed in a study of Graves' ophthalmopathy and Graves' hyperthyroidism. Newly diagnosed, the hyperthyroidism patients had under 2 months' duration and were aged 18 to 65. From RNA, the CDR3 regions of TCR beta chains were amplified and sequenced. A first-round RT-PCR used HTBI primers, followed by a second-round multiplex PCR. TCRdb processed the multiplex PCR reads anew with MiXCR; each CDR3 protein has one entry. This repertoire shows 1 million to 1.3 million distinct CDR3 sequences, about 36% found once; its top ten account for 11%. Germline CDR1 and CDR2: GTSNPN and SVGIG (reference sequence). The length of the CDR3 is 14 residues. The V gene lost 6 bases and the J gene lost 4 bases, with 18 bases spanning the gap.

The J gene is TRBJ1-2, the V gene TRBV30; perhaps TRBD1 as D (5 bases). This TCR came from an adult man with Graves' hyperthyroidism. The sequenced sample was peripheral blood or thyroid tissue (not recorded which). CDR3 loop: CACLTLRGLYGYTF. DNA of the CDR3: TGTGCCTGCTTAACCCTCCGGGGCCTCTATGGCTACACCTTC.